Presented here are 26 T cell receptor beta chains from one specimen sequenced in a study of T cells after yellow fever vaccination. TCRdb reprocessed the 5' RACE reads via MiXCR and lists one record per CDR3 protein. The sample lists over 110,000 distinct CDR3 sequences, roughly 8% seen once, with less than 0.85% in the top ten. Sequenced here: CD4+ T cells sorted from PBMCs, sampled 5 days after the yellow fever booster vaccination. These receptor sequences come from a man in his thirties or forties who received the YFV17D yellow fever vaccine.

J is TRBJ2-1 and V is TRBV4-3, with TRBD2 matching 11 bases. This CDR3 is built from 17 residues. The germline gives CDR1 LGHNA, CDR2 YSLEER. Trimming removed 1 base from V and 4 bases from J; junction bases left unmatched: 6. The CDR3 DNA follows: TGCGCCAGCAGCCAAGGACTAGCGGGAATGACTTACAATGAGCAGTTCTTC. It is translated as CASSQGLAGMTYNEQFF.

This clonotype was picked up many times. The rearrangement links TRBV29-1 to TRBJ1-6; D call uncertain. Trimming removed 5 bases at V and 7 bases at J, with 12 bases between. Germline CDR1 SQVTM, CDR2 ANQGSEA. The CDR3 extends over 13 amino acids. CDR3 nucleotides: TGCAGCGTTCGAGGTCGGAGGAATTCACCCCTCCACTTT. Encoded protein: CSVRGRRNSPLHF.

This clonotype was recorded many times. The chain recombines TRBV5-1 with TRBJ1-5; no clear D gene. The CDR3 extends over 14 amino acids. CDR1 and CDR2 (germline): SGHRS, YFSETQ. V dropped 0 bases and J dropped 0 bases, with 4 bases sitting between them. The CDR3, as DNA: TGCGCCAGCAGCTTGGCTGGTAGCAATCAGCCCCAGCATTTT. It yields the protein CASSLAGSNQPQHF.

A note on this clonotype: An end of the junction does not agree with germline; a read error may underlie this. The V call is TRBV20-1, the J call TRBJ2-1; 7 nucleotides agree with TRBD2. Germline V gives CDR1 DFQATT, CDR2 SNEGSKA (reference sequence). The CDR3 extends over 18 amino acids. The CDR3 spells CCARVLRAGEVWTSEQFF. The CDR3 nucleotides read TGCTGTGCTCGAGTTCTAAGGGCGGGAGAGGTTTGGACGAGCGAGCAGTTCTTC.

This clonotype was detected a few times. This rearrangement joins TRBV20-1 to TRBJ1-1; D unresolved. The CDR3 is 13 amino acids. Per the germline V gene, CDR1 is DFQATT and CDR2 is SNEGSKA (reference sequence). V lost 2 bases to trimming and J lost 1 base, with 8 bases between them. The CDR3 region has the DNA TGCAGTGCTAGACATAGACAGAACACTGAAGCTTTCTTT. Translating it yields CSARHRQNTEAFF.

This clonotype was detected many times. This sequence joins TRBV20-1 and TRBJ2-3; D possibly matches TRBD1 or TRBD2 (6 bases each). The CDR3 totals 11 residues. V was clipped by 3 bases and J by 11 bases, with 12 bases between them. The germline V gene encodes CDR1 DFQATT and CDR2 SNEGSKA (reference sequence). The chain's CDR3 is CSASGRGGQYF. Here the CDR3 DNA reads TGCAGTGCTAGTGGCAGGGGAGGGCAGTATTTT.

This clonotype was detected ten times or more. The V call is TRBV9, the J call TRBJ2-7; 9 positions match TRBD1. There are 14 residues in the CDR3. V shed 0 bases, J shed 4 bases, and the junction held 2 bases outside the gene matches. CDR1 is SGDLS and CDR2 is YYNGEE in the germline V gene. The CDR3 DNA follows: TGTGCCAGCAGCGTAGGGGGACAGGGTTACGAGCAGTACTTC. Its translation is CASSVGGQGYEQYF.

This clonotype was counted ten times or more. The CDR3 DNA is TGTGCCAGCAGCTTAGGGGGAGATGAGCAGTTCTTC. Translated: CASSLGGDEQFF. This chain connects TRBV7-2 to TRBJ2-1, with a tentative D call TRBD2 (5 bases). CDR1 is SGHTA, CDR2 FQGNSA, per germline. Trimming cost V 1 base and J 8 bases, with 6 bases left between them. The CDR3 runs 12 residues.

The chain couples TRBV27 to TRBJ1-2; TRBD1 aligns across 8 bases. The CDR3 has 14 residues. After removal of 5 bases from V and 6 bases from J, the junction contained 8 bases not matched to a gene. Germline V gene lookup returns CDR1 MNHEY and CDR2 SMNVEV (reference sequence). CDR3 protein: CASSHGTGSNGYTF. The CDR3 nucleotides are TGTGCCAGCAGTCACGGGACAGGCTCGAATGGCTACACCTTC.

The J gene is TRBJ2-7, the V gene TRBV27; 9 nucleotides align to TRBD1. Germline lookup yields CDR1 MNHEY and CDR2 SMNVEV (reference sequence). V dropped 8 bases and J dropped 5; count of bases not matched to a gene: 7. The CDR3 is 13 amino acids. CDR3 sequence reads: CASSVDRGHEQYF. CDR3 nucleotides: TGTGCCAGCTCCGTGGACAGGGGACACGAGCAGTACTTC.

This clonotype was seen ten or more times. The rearrangement links TRBV19 to TRBJ2-1; D might be TRBD2 (6 bases). The V and J ends lost 6 bases and 2 bases respectively, with 14 bases between them. The CDR3 is 15 residues long. CDR1 LNHDA and CDR2 SQIVND come from the germline V gene (reference sequence). In DNA, the CDR3 is TGTGCCAGTAGGATTGCGGGAAACACCTACAATGAGCAGTTCTTC. It encodes CASRIAGNTYNEQFF.

In its sample, this clonotype was seen many times. CDR3 in amino acids: CASSLGGVSTDTQYF. Written as DNA, the CDR3 is TGTGCCAGCAGCTTAGGCGGGGTTTCCACAGATACGCAGTATTTT. The chain has TRBV7-2 and TRBJ2-3; D possibly corresponds to TRBD2 (6 bases). The V gene's germline CDR1 is SGHTA and CDR2 FQGNSA. There are 15 residues in the CDR3. Trimming pared 1 base from V and 2 bases from J, leaving 10 bases between.

This clonotype was observed a handful of times. This chain uses TRBV18 with TRBJ2-5; 8 nucleotides line up with TRBD2. V trimming: 8 bases; J trimming: 4 bases; junction bases outside the gene matches: 9. Germline CDR1 is KGHSH and CDR2 is LQKENI. The CDR3 extends over 14 amino acids. This chain's CDR3 is CASTLAGGRETQYF. For the CDR3, the DNA is TGTGCCAGCACACTGGCGGGGGGCCGAGAGACCCAGTACTTC.

This clonotype was picked up many times. This chain uses TRBV30 with TRBJ2-2, with TRBD1 matching over 7 bases. Looked up from germline, CDR1 is GTSNPN and CDR2 is SVGIG (reference sequence). This CDR3 is 16 amino acids long. The J segment lost 3 bases and the V segment lost 3 bases, leaving 10 bases of the junction unmatched. CDR3 in amino acids: CAWRAFGQAYTGELFF. CDR3 coding DNA: TGTGCCTGGAGGGCCTTCGGACAGGCGTACACCGGGGAGCTGTTTTTT.

This rearrangement joins TRBV20-1 to TRBJ2-2, with D unclear. Trimming stripped 1 base from V and 1 base from J, with 4 bases between. Germline CDR1 is DFQATT and CDR2 is SNEGSKA (reference sequence). CDR3 length: 13 amino acids. The CDR3 DNA reads as TGCAGTGCTAGAGTTGGGAACACCGGGGAGCTGTTTTTT. Encoded protein: CSARVGNTGELFF.

In this sample, this clonotype turned up many times. The chain uses TRBV5-6 and TRBJ2-7, with D possibly matching TRBD1 (5 bases). V shed 4 bases and J shed 3 bases, with 17 bases lying between them. Germline CDR1 SGHDT, CDR2 YYEEEE. The CDR3 is 15 amino acids. The CDR3 is CASSPWGSRYYEQYF. The CDR3 coding sequence is TGTGCCAGCAGCCCTTGGGGCTCCCGCTACTACGAGCAGTACTTC.

This clonotype was observed at least ten times. The chain has TRBV20-1 and TRBJ2-7; D unclear. The CDR3 has 14 residues. Trimming took off 6 bases at V and 3 bases at J, with 18 bases between the two ends. Germline-derived CDR1 and CDR2 are DFQATT and SNEGSKA (reference sequence). CDR3 DNA: TGCAGTGCGAGTCAGGTTGGCCAAAACTACGAGCAGTACTTC. This encodes CSASQVGQNYEQYF.

In its sample, this clonotype was seen many times. The V gene is TRBV7-2, the J gene TRBJ2-3, with 8 bases matching TRBD2. Losses at the gene ends were 5 bases for V and 9 bases for J; bases not matched to a gene: 10. In germline, CDR1 is SGHTA, CDR2 FQGNSA. The CDR3 runs to 14 residues. Here the CDR3 DNA reads TGTGCCAGCAGCCAAGGAGGAGGCGGGGGGACGCAGTATTTT. Residues: CASSQGGGGGTQYF.

This clonotype was counted ten times or more. The chain is built from TRBV7-3 and TRBJ2-1; D assignment may be TRBD1 or TRBD2 (6 bases each). The CDR3 length is 14 residues. CDR1 and CDR2 (germline): SGHTA, FQGTGA. Trimming left V 3 bases short and J 8 bases short, with 14 bases between. CDR3 nucleotide sequence: TGTGCCAGCAGCTTCGCGGGACAAGGCGATGAGCAGTTCTTC. Translating gives CASSFAGQGDEQFF.

This clonotype was picked up many times. This chain connects TRBV7-2 to TRBJ2-7; maybe TRBD2 (5 bases). This CDR3 is 15 amino acids long. The V and J ends lost 4 bases and 0 bases respectively, with 13 bases between them. From germline, CDR1 is SGHTA and CDR2 FQGNSA. The CDR3 sequence is CASSWGARSSYEQYF. Here the CDR3 DNA reads TGTGCCAGCAGCTGGGGAGCGAGGAGCTCCTACGAGCAGTACTTC. Drawing the rest from reference TRBV7-2 and TRBJ2-7, the complete variable domain is GAGVSQSPSNKVTEKGKDVELRCDPISGHTALYWYRQSLGQGLEFLIYFQGNSAPDKSGLPSDRFSAERTGGSVSTLTIQRTQQEDSAVYLCASSWGARSSYEQYFGPGTRLTVT.

In its sample, this clonotype was seen many times. The chain is built from TRBV28 and TRBJ1-1; 7 nucleotides match TRBD1. This CDR3 region has 15 residues. The germline CDR1 and CDR2 sequences are MDHEN and SYDVKM. V was clipped by 1 base and J by 0 bases; unmatched bases: 2. As DNA, the CDR3 is TGTGCCAGCAGTTTATCGGACAGGTTGAACACTGAAGCTTTCTTT. The encoded protein is CASSLSDRLNTEAFF.

This chain connects TRBV28 to TRBJ2-6, with 9 bases fitting TRBD1. V gave up 4 bases and J gave up 2 bases; unmatched junction bases: 12. This CDR3 region has 19 residues. CDR1 and CDR2 (germline): MDHEN, SYDVKM. In DNA form, the CDR3 reads TGTGCCAGCAGTTCTAACCCGGGACAGGGTTCCCCTGGGGCCAACGTCCTGACTTTC. It translates to CASSSNPGQGSPGANVLTF.

This clonotype was counted at least ten times. The chain is built from TRBV3-1 and TRBJ2-1; D is unclear. The CDR3 loop spans 14 amino acids. Germline V gene data show CDR1 as LGHDT and CDR2 as YNNKEL (reference sequence). V shed 0 bases and J shed 8 bases, with 11 bases lying between them. The CDR3 nucleotides read TGTGCCAGCAGCCAAGATCGGCTAGTCCATGAGCAGTTCTTC. Protein: CASSQDRLVHEQFF.

This clonotype was seen many times. The J gene is TRBJ2-2, the V gene TRBV6-5, with D perhaps matching TRBD1 or TRBD2 (6 bases each). Germline CDR1 is MNHEY and CDR2 is SVGAGI. V lost 6 bases and J lost 5, with 13 bases in between. This CDR3 is built from 14 residues. CDR3 in amino acids: CASSRRGGTGELFF. The CDR3, as DNA: TGTGCCAGCAGCCGCAGGGGAGGAACCGGGGAGCTGTTTTTT.

There are many counts of this clonotype. The V gene is TRBV12-3 or TRBV12-4, the J gene TRBJ2-4; possible D gene TRBD2, 5 bases. Trimming left V 0 bases short and J 8 bases short, with 11 bases between. There are 14 residues in the CDR3. This CDR3 is CASSLAGAKDIQYF. The CDR3 DNA reads TGTGCCAGCAGTTTAGCGGGAGCCAAGGACATTCAGTACTTC.

This clonotype appeared a few times. This sequence joins TRBV20-1 and TRBJ2-2, with 8 bases lining up with TRBD2. The junction had 2 bases not matched to a gene; V was cut back by 7 bases and J by 4 bases. This CDR3 is 12 amino acids long. The germline CDR1 and CDR2 sequences are DFQATT and SNEGSKA (reference sequence). CDR3 DNA: TGCAGTGTAGCGGGAACCACCGGGGAGCTGTTTTTT. Translated, it gives CSVAGTTGELFF.